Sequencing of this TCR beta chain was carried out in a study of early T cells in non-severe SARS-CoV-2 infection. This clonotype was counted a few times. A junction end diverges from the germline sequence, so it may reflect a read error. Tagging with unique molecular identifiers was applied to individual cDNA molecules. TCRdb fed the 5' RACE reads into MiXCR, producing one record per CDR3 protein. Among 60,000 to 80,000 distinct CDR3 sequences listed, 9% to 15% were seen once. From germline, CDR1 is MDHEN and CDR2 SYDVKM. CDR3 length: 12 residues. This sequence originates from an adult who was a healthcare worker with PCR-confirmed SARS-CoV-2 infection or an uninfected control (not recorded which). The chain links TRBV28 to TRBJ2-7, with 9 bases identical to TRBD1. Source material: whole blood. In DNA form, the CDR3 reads TGTGCCAGCAGCCGGATAGACAGGGGGTGGCACTTC. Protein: CASSRIDRGWHF.